One sample yielded the 15 T cell receptor beta chains listed below, sequenced in a study of T cells in Graves' hyperthyroidism and ophthalmopathy. It was RNA transcripts that yielded the amplified TCR beta CDR3 regions. First-round RT-PCR with HTBI primers amplified the TCR CDR3 region. TCRdb reanalysed the multiplex PCR reads using MiXCR and keeps one entry per CDR3 protein. The sample holds roughly 280,000 distinct CDR3 sequences; approximately 17% are singletons and the top ten take roughly 53%. Input material: blood. These receptor sequences come from a woman aged 60 to 75 with Graves' ophthalmopathy.

There are a few counts of this clonotype. The V and J genes are TRBV5-1 and TRBJ2-6; possible D gene TRBD1, 5 bases. CDR1 is SGHRS and CDR2 is YFSETQ in the germline V gene. The CDR3 has 18 residues. V was pared by 5 bases and J by 0 bases, with 18 bases between. Here the CDR3 reads CASRPRQNPLSGANVLTF. DNA for the CDR3: TGCGCCAGCAGACCCAGACAGAATCCACTCTCTGGGGCCAACGTCCTGACTTTC.

The chain uses TRBV9 and TRBJ2-1, with 9 bases that match TRBD1. Unmatched junction bases numbered 8, after V lost 4 bases and J lost 9 bases. Germline V gene sequence: CDR1 SGDLS, CDR2 YYNGEE. The CDR3 runs to 14 residues. CDR3 region: CASSPPGQGGEQFF. The CDR3 nucleotides are TGTGCCAGCAGCCCTCCGGGACAGGGCGGTGAGCAGTTCTTC.

Only a few counts were recorded for this clonotype. The chain carries TRBV5-6 and TRBJ1-4; D is undetermined. Looked up from germline, CDR1 is SGHDT and CDR2 is YYEEEE. This CDR3 is built from 14 residues. V was cut by 4 bases and J by 0 bases, with 7 bases left in between. The CDR3 loop reads CASSPGTTNEKLFF. Here the CDR3 DNA reads TGTGCCAGCAGCCCCGGGACAACTAATGAAAAACTGTTTTTT.

There are many counts of this clonotype. CDR3 sequence (DNA): TGTGCCAGCAGTTTCCTCGGGACGTACAATGAGCAGTTCTTC. Translation: CASSFLGTYNEQFF. This rearrangement joins TRBV27 to TRBJ2-1; possibly TRBD1 or TRBD2 for D (5 bases each). V shed 3 bases and J shed 4 bases, with 10 bases lying between them. There are 14 residues in the CDR3. The V gene's germline CDR1 is MNHEY and CDR2 SMNVEV (reference sequence).

There are many counts of this clonotype. This sequence joins TRBV12-3 or TRBV12-4 and TRBJ2-2, with unresolved D. This CDR3 region has 11 residues. V was pared by 2 bases and J by 6 bases, with 1 base between. The CDR3 nucleotides are TGTGCCAGCAGTTTACCCGGGGAGCTGTTTTTT. This translates into CASSLPGELFF.

By frequency in the sample, this clonotype is medium-sized (0.01 to 0.1%). The chain joins TRBV4-3 to TRBJ2-5, with no clear D. Germline V gene lookup returns CDR1 LGHNA and CDR2 YSLEER. The CDR3 totals 14 residues. V was pared by 1 base and J by 3 bases, with 9 bases between. CDR3 sequence (DNA): TGCGCCAGCAGCCAAGTTGCAGGAGAAGAGACCCAGTACTTC. It translates to CASSQVAGEETQYF.

This clonotype was counted at least ten times. V is TRBV20-1 and J is TRBJ2-2; TRBD1 matches 7 bases. The germline V gene has CDR1 DFQATT and CDR2 SNEGSKA (reference sequence). Trimming took 5 bases from V and 3 from J; bases not matched to a gene: 6. The CDR3 has 14 amino acids. The CDR3 loop reads CSARDSIYTGELFF. The CDR3 DNA is TGCAGTGCTCGGGACAGCATCTACACCGGGGAGCTGTTTTTT.

At least ten counts were recorded for this clonotype. V is TRBV18 and J is TRBJ2-2; the D is unclear. The CDR3 loop spans 13 amino acids. Trimming stripped 5 bases from V and 0 bases from J, with 4 bases between. Germline V lookup: CDR1 KGHSH, CDR2 LQKENI. CDR3 in amino acids: CASSTTNTGELFF. CDR3 DNA: TGTGCCAGCTCAACAACGAACACCGGGGAGCTGTTTTTT.

This clonotype was seen a few times. The chain recombines TRBV24-1 with TRBJ2-1, with 7 bases matching TRBD1. J lost 10 bases, V lost 2 bases, and 1 base had no gene match. The CDR3 has 12 residues. Germline CDR1 KGHDR, CDR2 SFDVKD. The CDR3 region has the DNA TGTGCCACCAGTGATTCCAGGGGGGAGCAGTTCTTC. Its protein product is CATSDSRGEQFF.

This clonotype was counted at least ten times. The chain joins TRBV29-1 to TRBJ2-3, with 7 bases fitting TRBD2. This CDR3 region has 14 residues. The trim removed 1 base at V and 1 base at J, leaving 2 bases unmatched. Germline CDR1 reads SQVTM; CDR2 reads ANQGSEA. CDR3 DNA: TGCAGCGTTGAAGGTGGGAGGGGCACAGATACGCAGTATTTT. Translation: CSVEGGRGTDTQYF.

The chain couples TRBV6-1 to TRBJ1-4, with D perhaps matching TRBD1 (6 bases). This CDR3 is built from 18 residues. V shed 2 bases and J shed 1 base, with 17 bases lying between them. Germline CDR1 and CDR2: MNHNS and SASEGT. CDR3 coding DNA: TGTGCCAGCAGTGAATGGTTCGGGGGGCGCGGAACTAATGAAAAACTGTTTTTT. This sequence encodes CASSEWFGGRGTNEKLFF.

The chain uses TRBV29-1 and TRBJ1-1; D is undetermined. V gave up 5 bases and J gave up 6 bases, with 16 bases separating them. This CDR3 is built from 13 residues. Germline values: CDR1 SQVTM, CDR2 ANQGSEA. CDR3 loop: CSVKVRRDAEAFF. CDR3 nucleotide sequence: TGCAGCGTTAAGGTCAGAAGGGATGCTGAAGCTTTCTTT.

This clonotype was detected ten times or more. The chain carries TRBV7-8 and TRBJ1-1; D is unresolved. V was trimmed by 8 bases and J by 4 bases, leaving 14 bases between them. From germline, CDR1 is SGHVS and CDR2 FQNEAQ. The CDR3 is 13 residues long. The CDR3 spells CASGYTRLTEAFF. The CDR3, as DNA: TGTGCCAGCGGATATACCCGCCTCACTGAAGCTTTCTTT.

In its sample, this clonotype was seen many times. J is TRBJ1-2 and V is TRBV29-1; D uncertain. Germline CDR1 reads SQVTM; CDR2 reads ANQGSEA. V lost 4 bases to trimming and J lost 2 bases, with 5 bases between them. The CDR3 covers 11 residues. DNA for the CDR3: TGCAGCGTTGGAGAGAACTATGGCTACACCTTC. Protein: CSVGENYGYTF.

This clonotype was seen ten or more times. The chain recombines TRBV24-1 with TRBJ2-3; tentatively, D is TRBD1 (6 bases). The germline V and J ends were trimmed by 7 bases and 6 bases, with 7 bases remaining between them. The germline V gene has CDR1 KGHDR and CDR2 SFDVKD. This CDR3 has 11 amino acids. The chain's CDR3 is CATSQGDTQYF. DNA for the CDR3: TGTGCCACCAGCCAGGGGGATACGCAGTATTTT.